These 26 T cell receptor beta chains were sequenced from one sample in a study of human T cells and chemical hapten exposure. The time point here: pre-sensitization, week 0. Indicated treatment: therapeutic diphenylcyclopropenone sensitization with weekly scalp DPC. Each CDR3 protein is one row after TCRdb ran MiXCR on the RACE reads. Among approximately 60,000 distinct CDR3 sequences listed, 11% were seen once. This sample comprised whole blood, obtained in connection with sensitization to the hapten diphenylcyclopropenone (DPC). The origin of the receptors is a woman aged 40-49 years with alopecia areata. Some clones in this sample may be carry-over from other donors' samples.

The sample holds many counts of this clonotype. The DNA of the CDR3 is TGTGCCAGCACTTCCGGGGGGATTAACTATGGCTACACCTTC. It yields the protein CASTSGGINYGYTF. The V and J genes are TRBV6-6 and TRBJ1-2; D is possibly TRBD1 (5 bases). This CDR3 comprises 14 residues. Trimming removed 7 bases at V and 1 base at J, with 13 bases between. The V gene's germline CDR1 is MNHNY and CDR2 SVGAGI (reference sequence).

This clonotype has at least ten counts. The chain joins TRBV18 to TRBJ1-1, with D uncertain. CDR1 is KGHSH, CDR2 LQKENI, per germline. V dropped 3 bases and J dropped 3 bases, with 8 bases sitting between them. This CDR3 is 13 amino acids long. The CDR3 is CASSPRFDTEAFF. The DNA of the CDR3 is TGTGCCAGCTCACCCAGGTTTGACACTGAAGCTTTCTTT.

This clonotype showed up many times. CDR3 nucleotides: TGTGCCAGCAGCTTAGGCAGTGGAGGACGCGGTGAAAAACTGTTTTTT. Translating it yields CASSLGSGGRGEKLFF. The chain has TRBV11-2 and TRBJ1-4, with D hard to call. The V gene lost 1 base and the J gene lost 7 bases, with 16 bases spanning the gap. The CDR3 totals 16 residues. Germline assignment: CDR1 SGHAT and CDR2 FQNNGV.

This clonotype was counted between two and nine times. This chain connects TRBV10-3 to TRBJ2-1; D possibly corresponds to TRBD1 (6 bases). This CDR3 is built from 13 residues. Between the trimmed V and J ends, which lost 0 bases and 12 bases, there was a span of 12 bases. In germline, CDR1 is ENHRY, CDR2 SYGVKD. The CDR3 loop reads CAISESRGQGQFF. CDR3 DNA: TGTGCCATCAGTGAGTCGAGGGGACAAGGGCAGTTCTTC.

The V and J genes are TRBV24-1 and TRBJ2-3, with TRBD2 as a possible D gene (6 bases). Between the trimmed V and J ends, which lost 6 bases and 4 bases, there was a span of 19 bases. The length of the CDR3 is 16 residues. CDR1 and CDR2 (germline): KGHDR, SFDVKD. The chain's CDR3 is CATSTLGDSTSDTQYF. In DNA, the CDR3 is TGTGCCACCAGTACCCTAGGGGACTCCACCTCAGATACGCAGTATTTT.

The rearrangement joins TRBV7-8 to TRBJ1-2; no firm D call. The CDR3 has 14 residues. V gave up 0 bases and J gave up 1 base, with 6 bases separating them. Per the germline V gene, CDR1 is SGHVS and CDR2 is FQNEAQ. CDR3 bases: TGTGCCAGCAGCTTAGCGCACAGTAACTATGGCTACACCTTC. Protein: CASSLAHSNYGYTF.

This clonotype was found many times. The rearrangement joins TRBV5-4 to TRBJ2-4, with a possible D match to TRBD2 (5 bases). The CDR3 has 14 amino acids. From germline, CDR1 is SGHNT and CDR2 YYREEE (reference sequence). V was trimmed by 4 bases and J by 7 bases, leaving 15 bases between them. The chain's CDR3 is CASSITSIENIQYF. CDR3 in DNA: TGTGCCAGCAGCATCACTAGTATAGAGAACATTCAGTACTTC. The whole variable domain, filled in from reference TRBV5-4 and TRBJ2-4, reads ETGVTQSPTHLIKTRGQQVTLRCSSQSGHNTVSWYQQALGQGPQFIFQYYREEENGRGNFPPRFSGLQFPNYSSELNVNALELDDSALYLCASSITSIENIQYFGAGTRLSVL.

In this sample, this clonotype turned up many times. The CDR3 is CASSWARDTEAFF. Written as DNA, the CDR3 is TGTGCCAGCAGCTGGGCCAGGGACACTGAAGCTTTCTTT. The genes are TRBV12-3 or TRBV12-4 and TRBJ1-1; D might be TRBD1 (5 bases). The V end was cut by 6 bases, the J end by 3 bases, with 11 bases between. This CDR3 has 13 residues.

This clonotype was seen repeatedly, ten times or more. This chain uses TRBV6-1 with TRBJ2-7; 9 positions agree with TRBD2. With V trimmed by 6 bases and J by 0 bases, 12 bases remained unmatched. The germline V gene has CDR1 MNHNS and CDR2 SASEGT. CDR3 length equals 17 residues. The CDR3 nucleotides are TGTGCCAGCAGACTAGCGGGTTTCAGCGGGAGCTCCTACGAGCAGTACTTC. Translating it yields CASRLAGFSGSSYEQYF.

This clonotype has at least ten counts. The chain carries TRBV6-5 and TRBJ2-2; unclear D gene. Germline CDR1 is MNHEY and CDR2 is SVGAGI. Trimming took off 11 bases at V and 5 bases at J, with 12 bases between the two ends. The CDR3 is made up of 12 amino acids. The CDR3 protein is CAARDWTGELFF. CDR3 DNA sequence: TGTGCCGCCCGAGACTGGACCGGGGAGCTGTTTTTT.

This clonotype was picked up a small number of times. The chain carries TRBV10-1 and TRBJ2-2; 8 bases are shared with TRBD2. This CDR3 is built from 16 residues. V trimming: 4 bases; J trimming: 4 bases; junction bases outside the gene matches: 8. Looked up from germline, CDR1 is WNHNN and CDR2 is SYGVQD (reference sequence). Here the CDR3 DNA reads TGCGCCAGCAGTGCCGGGGGGGACATTGCCACCGGGGAGCTGTTTTTT. The encoded protein is CASSAGGDIATGELFF.

Many counts were recorded for this clonotype. The genes are TRBV12-3 or TRBV12-4 and TRBJ2-3; 8 nucleotides agree with TRBD2. Trimming removed 5 bases from V and 4 bases from J; junction bases left unmatched: 8. The CDR3 is 15 amino acids. CDR3 sequence: CASSGGAGGPDTQYF. In nucleotides, the CDR3 is TGTGCCAGCAGTGGGGGTGCGGGAGGCCCAGATACGCAGTATTTT.

This clonotype was seen a few times. The chain combines TRBV18 with TRBJ1-5, with 7 bases identical to TRBD1. Trimming removed 0 bases from V and 0 bases from J; junction bases left unmatched: 5. The germline CDR1 and CDR2 sequences are KGHSH and LQKENI. The CDR3 extends over 17 amino acids. The CDR3: CASSPPTGRDSNQPQHF. The DNA for the CDR3 is TGTGCCAGCTCACCACCGACAGGGAGAGATAGCAATCAGCCCCAGCATTTT. Complete variable domain (other parts from reference TRBV18 and TRBJ1-5): NAGVMQNPRHLVRRRGQEARLRCSPMKGHSHVYWYRQLPEEGLKFMVYLQKENIIDESGMPKERFSAEFPKEGPSILRIQQVVRGDSAAYFCASSPPTGRDSNQPQHFGDGTRLSIL.

This clonotype was recorded at least ten times. V gene TRBV15 combines with J gene TRBJ1-2; no clear D. The V end was cut by 4 bases, the J end by 3 bases, with 18 bases between. Germline CDR1 and CDR2: LNHNV and YYDKDF (reference sequence). This CDR3 has 16 amino acids. The CDR3 spells CATSKAGGEADYGYTF. The DNA for the CDR3 is TGTGCCACCAGCAAAGCAGGTGGGGAAGCTGACTATGGCTACACCTTC.

This clonotype has more than one count but fewer than ten. This chain links TRBV6-6 with TRBJ1-1, with D possibly being TRBD1 (5 bases). The CDR3 runs 14 residues. Per the germline V gene, CDR1 is MNHNY and CDR2 is SVGAGI (reference sequence). Trimming pared 0 bases from V and 3 bases from J, leaving 8 bases between. DNA for the CDR3: TGTGCCAGCAGTTACTCGGGGGTAGACACTGAAGCTTTCTTT. It specifies CASSYSGVDTEAFF.

This clonotype was counted ten times or more. The chain couples TRBV9 to TRBJ2-2; D remains unclear. Between the trimmed V and J ends, which lost 4 bases and 6 bases, there was a span of 16 bases. CDR3 length: 15 residues. Germline V lookup: CDR1 SGDLS, CDR2 YYNGEE. Here the CDR3 DNA reads TGTGCCAGCAGCCCGCGGCCACCTGGGGCCGGGGAGCTGTTTTTT. Translation gives CASSPRPPGAGELFF. Full variable domain (missing parts from reference TRBV9 and TRBJ2-2): DSGVTQTPKHLITATGQRVTLRCSPRSGDLSVYWYQQSLDQGLQFLIQYYNGEERAKGNILERFSAQQFPDLHSELNLSSLELGDSALYFCASSPRPPGAGELFFGEGSRLTVL.

In this sample, this clonotype turned up a few times. This chain uses TRBV7-2 with TRBJ1-5; TRBD1 matches 9 bases. Trimming removed 5 bases from V and 7 bases from J; junction bases left unmatched: 9. The CDR3 is 15 residues long. From germline, CDR1 is SGHTA and CDR2 FQGNSA. The CDR3 protein is CASSLTGGAVQPQHF. The DNA for the CDR3 is TGTGCCAGCAGCCTAACAGGGGGCGCGGTCCAGCCCCAGCATTTT.

This clonotype appeared many times. The chain carries TRBV27 and TRBJ2-1; D may be TRBD1 (6 bases). In germline, CDR1 is MNHEY, CDR2 SMNVEV (reference sequence). V was shortened by 8 bases and J by 8 bases, with 19 bases between the two germline ends. This CDR3 is built from 14 residues. DNA of the CDR3: TGTGCCAGCCAATCGTGGGGGCTTGGGGATGAGCAGTTCTTC. Translating it yields CASQSWGLGDEQFF.

Many counts were recorded for this clonotype. The chain has TRBV12-5 and TRBJ1-1; 8 bases map to TRBD1. The CDR3 is made up of 14 amino acids. V was clipped by 4 bases and J by 11 bases; unmatched bases: 12. CDR1 is LGHNT and CDR2 is FRNRAP in the germline V gene. CDR3 protein: CASGSSPGQGTAFF. CDR3 coding DNA: TGTGCTAGTGGTTCATCTCCTGGACAGGGAACGGCTTTCTTT.

This clonotype showed up many times. This chain links TRBV12-5 with TRBJ2-7; D might be TRBD2 (6 bases). V was pared by 0 bases and J by 6 bases, with 15 bases between. CDR3 size: 15 residues. Germline V gives CDR1 LGHNT, CDR2 FRNRAP. The CDR3 sequence: CASGLVQAAGSEQYF. In DNA, the CDR3 is TGTGCTAGTGGTTTGGTACAAGCGGCGGGATCCGAGCAGTACTTC.

This clonotype was seen a handful of times. CDR3 loop: CASSDEYNYGYTF. In DNA, the CDR3 is TGTGCCAGTAGTGATGAATATAACTATGGCTACACCTTC. V usage is TRBV19 and J usage is TRBJ1-2, with D uncertain. The CDR3 loop spans 13 amino acids. CDR1 is LNHDA and CDR2 is SQIVND in the germline V gene (reference sequence). V lost 5 bases and J lost 1, with 8 bases in between.

This clonotype appeared a few times. The chain links TRBV2 to TRBJ2-5; D unclear. Germline-derived CDR1 and CDR2 are SNHLY and FYNNEI. Trimming removed 4 bases from V and 2 bases from J, with 8 bases in between. The CDR3 is 13 amino acids. The CDR3 spells CASSGTLQETQYF. The DNA of the CDR3 is TGTGCCAGCAGTGGGACGCTTCAAGAGACCCAGTACTTC.

This clonotype has more than one count but fewer than ten. The rearrangement links TRBV6-2 or TRBV6-3 to TRBJ2-1; the match to TRBD2 covers 9 bases. Germline V gene lookup returns CDR1 MNHEY and CDR2 SVGEGT. The CDR3 runs 15 residues. The V gene end was trimmed by 3 bases and the J gene end by 12 bases; junction bases not matched to a gene: 12. CDR3 nucleotide sequence: TGTGCCAGCAGTTATAGCGGGAGAGGGGGTATGTGGCAGTTCTTC. Its translation: CASSYSGRGGMWQFF.

The chain combines TRBV14 with TRBJ2-3; D not resolved. This CDR3 contains 15 residues. In germline, CDR1 is SGHDN, CDR2 FVKESK. Trimming stripped 0 bases from V and 8 bases from J, with 15 bases between. CDR3 nucleotides: TGTGCCAGCAGCCAAGATTTTTCGACAATTGGTACGCAGTATTTT. Its translation: CASSQDFSTIGTQYF.

V and J are TRBV5-6 and TRBJ2-7; either TRBD1 or TRBD2 may fit D (5 bases each). The CDR3 runs to 14 residues. Per germline, CDR1 SGHDT and CDR2 YYEEEE. With 6 bases removed from V and 1 base from J, the gap between germline ends came to 14 bases. DNA for the CDR3: TGTGCCAGCACTTACCGGGGACGGTCCTACGAGCAGTACTTC. This codes for CASTYRGRSYEQYF.

The chain joins TRBV19 to TRBJ2-1; TRBD2 matches at 14 bases. Germline CDR1 and CDR2: LNHDA and SQIVND (reference sequence). Trimming at V came to 3 bases and at J to 5 bases, leaving 9 bases not matched to a gene. This CDR3 region has 18 residues. Here the CDR3 reads CASSMYRLAGGDHNEQFF. CDR3 nucleotide sequence: TGTGCCAGTAGTATGTACCGACTAGCGGGAGGGGACCACAATGAGCAGTTCTTC.